This T cell receptor beta chain was recorded in a study of identical twins (TCRdb year 2016). At the level of the whole study: TCR alpha and beta repertoires from monozygotic twins, unrelated adults of various ages and cord blood were deep-sequenced to test whether fetal clonotypes persist. Replicate twin experiments were performed at different times using different library preparation protocols to rule out contamination. General study outcomes and caveats: Zero-insertion analyses could be partly confounded by invariant T cells such as MAIT and iNKT, although diverse VJ usage argued against such confounding for most clonotypes. Abundant cord blood beta clonotypes carried fewer insertions; young adult naive repertoires showed a weaker similar trend, while memory repertoires showed none. Recombination models systematically underestimated out-of-frame TCR alpha sharing in monozygotic twins but agreed with sharing between unrelated individuals. Conclusions relied on cross-sectional statistical analysis, since the same donors could not be followed over many years. A weaker excess of twin sharing was found in beta out-of-frame sequences because the signal-to-noise ratio was lowered by fewer shared sequences. Compared with coincidental sharing between unrelated individuals, an excess of low generation-probability sequences was observed among out-of-frame TCR alpha sequences shared between twins.

The method behind the library was 5' RACE. Reads for this sample came from an Illumina HiSeq 2000. Template switching introduced a universal primer binding site; the final cDNA contained a unique molecular identifier, enabling accurate counting of TCR cDNA molecules. First-strand cDNA for TCR alpha and beta chains was synthesized from specific primers in the conserved constant-segment region. To control for contamination, each cDNA library was double barcoded with a SMART-Mk sample barcode plus Illumina barcodes. TruSeq adapter sequences and Illumina sample barcodes were added in two successive PCR steps. The Illumina HiSeq platform was used with custom primers to sequence TCR alpha and beta cDNA libraries. The paper's processing steps were these. Raw reads were processed with MiGEC to extract unique molecular identifiers, and MiXCR was used to determine CDR3 positions. Recombination models were inferred per individual with the repgenHMM and IGoR tools using an EM algorithm. The analysis of shared clonotypes was done with the tcR package in R, with sharing normalized by the product of cloneset sizes. To study raw recombination without the effects of thymic and clonal selection, out-of-frame nonproductive sequences were analyzed. In-frame beta chains were kept once TCRdb had trimmed the public reads at Q25 with fastp and called clones with MiXCR. Here each entry gathers all rows of one CDR3 protein and keeps the most common genes and DNA. None of the V and J calls come from the authors' own analysis; TCRdb made them. The sample table lists about 530,000 distinct CDR3 sequences, approximately 20% of them with a count of one. Around 0.47% of the sample is taken by the ten largest.

A word on this clonotype: Its antigen remains unidentified. The sample holds no much larger clone one base away, and base qualities are not on file.

All donors were healthy Caucasians. The twin cohort comprised three pairs of female monozygotic twins, all aged roughly 18 to 30 years. Positive isolation kits from Invitrogen were used to isolate CD4+ and CD8+ T cell populations. From the cysteine through the phenylalanine, the CDR3 covers 17 amino acids. Only CDR3 DNA is held: 51 bases, read in frame from base 1. For CDR1 and CDR2, the germline V gene (reference sequence) lists LGHDT and YNNKEL. V is cut back by 1 base and J by 2 bases, with 9 bases in the junction unmatched. The data also belong to a second study, concerning yellow fever vaccine responses in identical twins. The other study reports the following: The T cell response to vaccination in identical twins was reported by the authors to appear partly convergent and partly personalized. In the study, vaccine-responding T cell clones were precisely tracked in identical twins.

This sequence uses TRBV3-1 and TRBJ2-3; 7 middle bases align to TRBD2. The source material was CD4+ T cells sorted from blood. The TCR originated in a woman aged 18 to 35 in good health. The DNA sequence is as follows: TGTGCCAGCAGCCAAGCCCTATATCTAGCGGACACAGATACGCAGTATTTT. Its coded protein is CASSQALYLADTDTQYF.